A single sample is the source of the 21 T cell receptor beta chains below, sequenced in a study of blood T cell repertoires in COVID-19. The assay was immunoSEQ multiplex PCR, and TCRdb's table has in-frame clones only and misses some. The sample lists over 300,000 clones, 75% to 90% occurring once. The specimen was PBMCs or T cells enriched from blood (not recorded which). The receptors derive from a man aged 30 to 39 who had recovered from COVID-19.

V is TRBV13 and J is TRBJ2-2, with D possibly TRBD1 on 6 matching bases. Looked up from germline, CDR1 is PRHDT and CDR2 is FYEKMQ (reference sequence). V lost 8 bases and J 3 bases, leaving 13 bases between the germline ends. The CDR3 is 14 amino acids. The CDR3 region is CASRKQGDTGELFF. DNA for the CDR3: TGTGCCAGCCGCAAACAGGGAGACACCGGGGAGCTGTTTTTT.

This clone is a singleton in its sample. J is TRBJ2-6 and V is TRBV7-9, with 7 bases lining up with TRBD1. In germline, CDR1 is SEHNR, CDR2 FQNEAQ (reference sequence). J was trimmed by 0 bases and V by 5 bases; bases with no gene match: 7. The CDR3 contains 17 residues. CDR3 region: CASSRDSFHSGANVLTF. The CDR3 DNA is TGTGCCAGCAGCCGGGACAGCTTCCACTCTGGGGCCAACGTCCTGACTTTC.

The genes are TRBV6-5 and TRBJ2-5, with D possibly matching TRBD2 (6 bases). Germline V gene data show CDR1 as MNHEY and CDR2 as SVGAGI. The CDR3 runs 13 residues. Trimming pared 11 bases from V and 4 bases from J, leaving 17 bases between. In DNA, the CDR3 is TGTGCCGTCCGGTGGGGCGGGGTAGAGACCCAGTACTTC. Protein product: CAVRWGGVETQYF.

This CDR3 reads CASSTHGQGNTEAFF. In DNA, the CDR3 is TGTGCCAGCAGCACACACGGACAGGGGAACACTGAAGCTTTCTTT. The V and J genes are TRBV7-3 and TRBJ1-1; 8 bases line up with TRBD1. V dropped 5 bases and J dropped 1; count of bases not matched to a gene: 6. The CDR3 covers 15 residues. CDR1 and CDR2 (germline): SGHTA, FQGTGA.

The CDR3 protein is CASSRDRGDGELFF. CDR3 in DNA: TGCGCCAGCAGCCGGGACAGGGGTGACGGGGAGCTGTTTTTT. The V and J genes are TRBV4-1 and TRBJ2-2; 10 positions agree with TRBD1. The J segment lost 7 bases and the V segment lost 4 bases, leaving 3 bases of the junction unmatched. The length of the CDR3 is 14 residues. Germline-derived CDR1 and CDR2 are MGHRA and YSYEKL.

The J gene is TRBJ2-3, the V gene TRBV2; TRBD1 might be the D (6 bases). Per germline, CDR1 SNHLY and CDR2 FYNNEI. The CDR3 sequence is 14 residues long. V was cut by 2 bases and J by 1 base, with 7 bases left in between. The CDR3, as DNA: TGTGCCAGCAGTGAAAAGGGGGGCACAGATACGCAGTATTTT. It is translated as CASSEKGGTDTQYF.

The chain links TRBV5-1 to TRBJ2-7, with D possibly TRBD2 on 6 matching bases. The V gene's germline CDR1 is SGHRS and CDR2 YFSETQ. The V end was cut by 4 bases, the J end by 6 bases, with 14 bases between. The CDR3 has 13 residues. The CDR3: CASSPEGGLEQYF. In nucleotides, the CDR3 is TGCGCCAGCAGCCCGGAGGGCGGTCTCGAGCAGTACTTC.

The chain links TRBV2 to TRBJ1-1, with 8 bases matching TRBD1. Germline CDR1 and CDR2: SNHLY and FYNNEI. After removal of 7 bases from V and 3 bases from J, the junction contained 7 bases not matched to a gene. The CDR3 is 14 residues long. The CDR3 region has the DNA TGTGCCAGCACCAGGGGGCAGCTTTACACTGAAGCTTTCTTT. Its protein product is CASTRGQLYTEAFF.

The chain has TRBV7-8 and TRBJ1-2, with a tentative D call TRBD1 (5 bases). The germline CDR1 and CDR2 sequences are SGHVS and FQNEAQ. This CDR3 comprises 16 residues. Trimming took off 1 base at V and 0 bases at J, with 12 bases between the two ends. The CDR3 nucleotides are TGTGCCAGCAGCTTAGGCTCCAGGGCTACTAACTATGGCTACACCTTC. Its protein is CASSLGSRATNYGYTF. The complete variable domain, with remaining parts taken from reference TRBV7-8 and TRBJ1-2, reads GAGVSQSPRYKVAKRGQDVALRCDPISGHVSLFWYQQALGQGPEFLTYFQNEAQLDKSGLPSDRFFAERPEGSVSTLKIQRTQQEDSAVYLCASSLGSRATNYGYTFGSGTRLTVV.

The chain employs TRBV6-2 or TRBV6-3 and TRBJ2-7, with 16 bases lining up with TRBD2. V gave up 4 bases and J gave up 2 bases; unmatched junction bases: 5. There are 17 residues in the CDR3. The germline gives CDR1 MNHEY, CDR2 SVGEGT. The CDR3 here is CASSSGLAGGTTYEQYF. In DNA, the CDR3 is TGTGCCAGCAGTTCGGGACTAGCGGGGGGGACGACCTACGAGCAGTACTTC.

V usage is TRBV11-2 and J usage is TRBJ2-7, with 8 positions matching TRBD1. CDR1 and CDR2 (germline): SGHAT, FQNNGV. After removal of 2 bases from V and 3 bases from J, the junction contained 9 bases not matched to a gene. The CDR3 runs 16 residues. In DNA form, the CDR3 reads TGTGCCAGCAGCTTAAGACCCCGACAGGGGAGCTACGAGCAGTACTTC. It is translated as CASSLRPRQGSYEQYF.

CDR3 protein: CASTLQGPTEAFF. CDR3 bases: TGTGCCAGTACCTTACAGGGTCCCACTGAAGCTTTCTTT. The chain links TRBV19 to TRBJ1-1; perhaps TRBD1 as D (6 bases). The CDR3 loop spans 13 amino acids. Germline-derived CDR1 and CDR2 are LNHDA and SQIVND (reference sequence). Trimming cost V 7 bases and J 4 bases, with 13 bases left between them.

This clone was detected once. The chain couples TRBV5-1 to TRBJ2-7; 8 positions match TRBD1. Trimming cost V 4 bases and J 6 bases; bases outside gene matches: 12. CDR3 size: 15 residues. In germline, CDR1 is SGHRS, CDR2 YFSETQ. CDR3 sequence reads: CASSPFIGQGREQYF. CDR3 bases: TGCGCCAGCAGCCCCTTTATCGGACAGGGACGCGAGCAGTACTTC.

J is TRBJ2-3 and V is TRBV4-2; 9 bases align to TRBD2. CDR1 is LGHNA, CDR2 YNFKEQ, per germline. V was pared by 4 bases and J by 3 bases, with 8 bases of the junction left unmatched. The CDR3 is made up of 16 amino acids. CDR3 in DNA: TGTGCCAGCAGCCCTGGCAGCGGGGGGATGACAGATACGCAGTATTTT. This sequence encodes CASSPGSGGMTDTQYF.

This rearrangement joins TRBV30 to TRBJ1-6; D ambiguous. V dropped 1 base and J dropped 8 bases, with 12 bases sitting between them. The CDR3 totals 14 residues. The germline V gene encodes CDR1 GTSNPN and CDR2 SVGIG (reference sequence). The CDR3 spells CAWSEEGNYSPLHF. CDR3 sequence (DNA): TGTGCCTGGAGTGAGGAGGGTAACTATTCACCCCTCCACTTT.

This chain connects TRBV19 to TRBJ1-5; 11 bases fit TRBD1. Germline assignment: CDR1 LNHDA and CDR2 SQIVND (reference sequence). V shed 7 bases, J shed 4 bases, and the junction held 6 bases outside the gene matches. The CDR3 extends over 15 amino acids. The CDR3 nucleotides read TGTGCCAGTACACCCGGACAGGGGGCAAATCAGCCCCAGCATTTT. Its translation is CASTPGQGANQPQHF.

This clone was recorded only once. The chain combines TRBV5-4 with TRBJ1-2; a possible D gene is TRBD1 (5 bases). This CDR3 spans 14 amino acids. Looked up from germline, CDR1 is SGHNT and CDR2 is YYREEE (reference sequence). The V end was cut by 0 bases, the J end by 10 bases, with 16 bases between. The CDR3 DNA is TGTGCCAGCAGCTTGGAAAACGCAGACAGACCCTACACCTTC. Residues: CASSLENADRPYTF. Using reference TRBV5-4 and TRBJ1-2 for the parts outside the CDR3, the full variable domain is ETGVTQSPTHLIKTRGQQVTLRCSSQSGHNTVSWYQQALGQGPQFIFQYYREEENGRGNFPPRFSGLQFPNYSSELNVNALELDDSALYLCASSLENADRPYTFGSGTRLTVV.

The chain joins TRBV18 to TRBJ1-5; perhaps TRBD1 as D (6 bases). Trimming shortened V by 2 bases and J by 4 bases, and 12 bases separated the two germline ends. Germline V gene lookup returns CDR1 KGHSH and CDR2 LQKENI. There are 15 residues in the CDR3. CDR3: CASSPSGARNQPQHF. The CDR3 DNA is TGTGCCAGCTCACCATCAGGGGCGCGGAATCAGCCCCAGCATTTT.

The V and J genes are TRBV25-1 and TRBJ1-2; 7 bases match TRBD1. The J segment lost 6 bases and the V segment lost 5 bases, leaving 6 bases of the junction unmatched. This CDR3 is built from 13 residues. Germline lookup yields CDR1 MGHDK and CDR2 SYGVNS. The CDR3 spells CASSTTGAHGYTF. The DNA for the CDR3 is TGTGCCAGCAGTACAACAGGGGCCCATGGCTACACCTTC.

This chain links TRBV9 with TRBJ2-3; 8 bases line up with TRBD2. The germline gives CDR1 SGDLS, CDR2 YYNGEE. The CDR3 is 16 residues long. V lost 3 bases to trimming and J lost 4 bases; unmatched junction nucleotides: 10. In nucleotides, the CDR3 is TGTGCCAGCAGCGGAACCGGGACTAGTGTGTCAGATACGCAGTATTTT. Translated, it gives CASSGTGTSVSDTQYF.

The chain joins TRBV11-2 to TRBJ2-2, with no clear D. Germline values: CDR1 SGHAT, CDR2 FQNNGV. This CDR3 has 15 amino acids. The V end lost 5 bases, the J end lost 6 bases, and 16 bases lay between the germline ends. CDR3: CASSPDWSLAGELFF. In DNA, the CDR3 is TGTGCCAGCAGCCCCGACTGGAGCCTTGCCGGGGAGCTGTTTTTT.